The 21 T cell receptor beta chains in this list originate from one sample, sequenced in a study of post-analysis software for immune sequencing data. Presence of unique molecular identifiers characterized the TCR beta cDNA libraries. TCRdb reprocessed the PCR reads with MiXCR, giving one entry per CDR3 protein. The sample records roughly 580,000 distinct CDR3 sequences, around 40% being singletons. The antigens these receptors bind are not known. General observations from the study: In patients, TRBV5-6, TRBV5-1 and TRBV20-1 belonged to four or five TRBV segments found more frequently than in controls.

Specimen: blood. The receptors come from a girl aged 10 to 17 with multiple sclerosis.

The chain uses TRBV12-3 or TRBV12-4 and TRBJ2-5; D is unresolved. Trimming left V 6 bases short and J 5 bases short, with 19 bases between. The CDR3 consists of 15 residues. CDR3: CASSKAAVRIETQYF. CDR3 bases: TGTGCCAGCAGCAAGGCGGCGGTAAGGATTGAGACCCAGTACTTC.

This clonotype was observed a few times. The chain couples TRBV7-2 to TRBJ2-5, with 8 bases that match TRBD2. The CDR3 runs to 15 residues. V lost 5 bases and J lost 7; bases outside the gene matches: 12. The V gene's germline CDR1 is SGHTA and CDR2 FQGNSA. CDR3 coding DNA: TGTGCCAGCAGCCTGTTAGCGGGACCCGAGGGGACCCAGTACTTC. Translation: CASSLLAGPEGTQYF.

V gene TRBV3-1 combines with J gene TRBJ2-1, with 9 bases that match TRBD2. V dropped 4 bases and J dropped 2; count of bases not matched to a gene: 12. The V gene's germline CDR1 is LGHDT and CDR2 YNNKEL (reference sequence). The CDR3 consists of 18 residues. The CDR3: CASSRSHSGRRTYNEQFF. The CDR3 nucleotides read TGTGCCAGCAGCCGGTCACACAGCGGGAGGCGTACCTACAATGAGCAGTTCTTC.

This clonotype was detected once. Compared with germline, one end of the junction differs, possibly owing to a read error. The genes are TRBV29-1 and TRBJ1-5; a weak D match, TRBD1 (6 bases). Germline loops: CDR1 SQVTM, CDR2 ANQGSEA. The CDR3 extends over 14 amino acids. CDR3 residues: CSVKGGLGNQPQHF. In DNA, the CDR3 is TGTAGCGTCAAGGGGGGGTTGGGCAATCAGCCCCAGCATTTT.

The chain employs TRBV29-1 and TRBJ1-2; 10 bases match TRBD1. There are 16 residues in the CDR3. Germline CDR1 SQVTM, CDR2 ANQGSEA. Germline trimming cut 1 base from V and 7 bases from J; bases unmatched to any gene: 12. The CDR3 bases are TGCAGCGTTGAAGTGGTCCCTGGGACAGGGGTTTCTGGCTACACCTTC. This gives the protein CSVEVVPGTGVSGYTF.

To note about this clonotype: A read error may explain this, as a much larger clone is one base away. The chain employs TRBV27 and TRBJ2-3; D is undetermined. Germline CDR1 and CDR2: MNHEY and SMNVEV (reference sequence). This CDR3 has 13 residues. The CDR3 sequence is CASGLVNTDTQYF. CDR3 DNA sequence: TGTGCCAGCGGTTTGGTCAACACAGATACGCAGTATTTT.

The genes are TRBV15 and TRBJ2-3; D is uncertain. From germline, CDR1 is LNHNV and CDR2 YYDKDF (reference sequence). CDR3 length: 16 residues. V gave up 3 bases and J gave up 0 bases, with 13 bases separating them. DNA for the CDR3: TGTGCCACCAGCAGGTTCCCTCTTACCAGCACAGATACGCAGTATTTT. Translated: CATSRFPLTSTDTQYF.

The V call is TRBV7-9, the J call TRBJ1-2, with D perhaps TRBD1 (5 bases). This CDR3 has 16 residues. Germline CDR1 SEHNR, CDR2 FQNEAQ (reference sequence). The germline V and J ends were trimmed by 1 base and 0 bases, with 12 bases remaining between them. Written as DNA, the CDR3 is TGTGCCAGCAGCTTAGGTCATGTGACAGCTAACTATGGCTACACCTTC. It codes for CASSLGHVTANYGYTF.

The CDR3 loop is CASSSVTGIVIERYEQYF. CDR3 coding DNA: TGTGCCAGCAGTTCTGTAACAGGAATTGTAATCGAACGCTACGAGCAGTACTTC. J is TRBJ2-4 and V is TRBV9, with D possibly being TRBD1 (5 bases). TRBJ2-7 matches the DNA end more closely, so the J call is doubtful. The CDR3 contains 18 residues. Germline CDR1 SGDLS, CDR2 YYNGEE.

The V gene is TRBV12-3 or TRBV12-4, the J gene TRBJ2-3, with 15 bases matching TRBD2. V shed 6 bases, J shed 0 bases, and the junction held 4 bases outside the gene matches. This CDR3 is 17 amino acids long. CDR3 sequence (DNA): TGTGCCAGCAGGGGACTAGCGGGAGGTCCTAGCACAGATACGCAGTATTTT. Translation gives CASRGLAGGPSTDTQYF.

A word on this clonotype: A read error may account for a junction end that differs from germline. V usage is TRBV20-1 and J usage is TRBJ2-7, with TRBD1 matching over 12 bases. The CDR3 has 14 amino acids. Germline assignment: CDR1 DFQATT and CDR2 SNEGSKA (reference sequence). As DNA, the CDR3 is TGCAGTGCTAGTTCCGGGACAGGGGGCGACGAGCGGTACTTC. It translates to CSASSGTGGDERYF.

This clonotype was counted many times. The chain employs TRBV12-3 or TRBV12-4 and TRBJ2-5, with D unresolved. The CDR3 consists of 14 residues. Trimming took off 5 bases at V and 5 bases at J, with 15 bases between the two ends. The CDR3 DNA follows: TGTGCCAGCAGTCCCGGCTATCCGAGTGAGACCCAGTACTTC. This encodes CASSPGYPSETQYF.

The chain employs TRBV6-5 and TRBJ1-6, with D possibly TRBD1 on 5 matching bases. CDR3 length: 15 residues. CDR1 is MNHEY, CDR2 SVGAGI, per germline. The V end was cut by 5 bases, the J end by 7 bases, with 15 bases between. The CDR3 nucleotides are TGTGCCAGCAGTCGCCTACAGGAGGGGAATTCACCCCTCCACTTT. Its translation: CASSRLQEGNSPLHF.

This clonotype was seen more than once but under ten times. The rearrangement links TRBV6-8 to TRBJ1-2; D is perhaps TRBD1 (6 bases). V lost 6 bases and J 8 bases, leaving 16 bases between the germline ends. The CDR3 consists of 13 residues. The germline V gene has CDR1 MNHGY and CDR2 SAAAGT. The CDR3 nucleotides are TGTGCCAGCAGCCCCACAGGGATAGGCGGCTACACCTTC. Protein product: CASSPTGIGGYTF.

The CDR3: CASSWGTGSSGYTF. In DNA, the CDR3 is TGCGCCAGCAGCTGGGGGACAGGGTCGAGTGGCTACACCTTC. This chain connects TRBV5-1 to TRBJ1-2; 9 bases line up with TRBD1. With V trimmed by 3 bases and J by 7 bases, 7 bases remained unmatched. Germline lookup yields CDR1 SGHRS and CDR2 YFSETQ. CDR3 length: 14 amino acids. The full variable domain, completed using reference TRBV5-1 and TRBJ1-2, is KAGVTQTPRYLIKTRGQQVTLSCSPISGHRSVSWYQQTPGQGLQFLFEYFSETQRNKGNFPGRFSGRQFSNSRSEMNVSTLELGDSALYLCASSWGTGSSGYTFGSGTRLTVV.

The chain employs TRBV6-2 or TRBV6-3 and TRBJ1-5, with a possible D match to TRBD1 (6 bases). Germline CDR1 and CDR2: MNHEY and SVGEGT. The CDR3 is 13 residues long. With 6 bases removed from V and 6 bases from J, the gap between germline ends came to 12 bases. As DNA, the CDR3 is TGTGCCAGCAGAGAACAGGGCATTCAGCCCCAGCATTTT. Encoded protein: CASREQGIQPQHF.

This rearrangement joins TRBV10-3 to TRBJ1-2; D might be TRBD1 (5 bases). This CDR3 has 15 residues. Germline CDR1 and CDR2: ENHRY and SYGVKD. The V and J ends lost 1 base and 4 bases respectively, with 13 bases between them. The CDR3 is CAISEFQGKSYGYTF. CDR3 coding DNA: TGTGCCATCAGTGAGTTTCAGGGAAAGTCCTATGGCTACACCTTC.

The CDR3 is CASSPIDRVYGYTF. The DNA for the CDR3 is TGTGCCAGCAGTCCCATTGACAGGGTCTATGGCTACACCTTC. The V call is TRBV7-9, the J call TRBJ1-2; 7 bases agree with TRBD1. Germline CDR1 reads SEHNR; CDR2 reads FQNEAQ (reference sequence). The CDR3 runs to 14 residues. V lost 6 bases, J lost 4 bases, and 8 bases stayed unmatched.

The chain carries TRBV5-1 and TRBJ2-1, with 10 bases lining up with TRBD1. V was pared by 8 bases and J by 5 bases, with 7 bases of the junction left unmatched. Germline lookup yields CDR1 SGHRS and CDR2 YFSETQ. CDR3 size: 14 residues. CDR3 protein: CASYAGTGDNEQFF. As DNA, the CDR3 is TGCGCCAGTTACGCCGGGACAGGGGACAATGAGCAGTTCTTC. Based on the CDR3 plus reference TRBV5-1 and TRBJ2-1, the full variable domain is KAGVTQTPRYLIKTRGQQVTLSCSPISGHRSVSWYQQTPGQGLQFLFEYFSETQRNKGNFPGRFSGRQFSNSRSEMNVSTLELGDSALYLCASYAGTGDNEQFFGPGTRLTVL.

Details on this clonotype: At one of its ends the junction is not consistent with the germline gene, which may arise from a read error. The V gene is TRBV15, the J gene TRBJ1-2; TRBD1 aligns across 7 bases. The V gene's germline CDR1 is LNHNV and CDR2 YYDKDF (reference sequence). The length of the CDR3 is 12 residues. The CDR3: CATRRDSYGYTF. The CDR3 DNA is TGTGCTACCAGGCGGGACAGCTATGGCTACACCTTC.

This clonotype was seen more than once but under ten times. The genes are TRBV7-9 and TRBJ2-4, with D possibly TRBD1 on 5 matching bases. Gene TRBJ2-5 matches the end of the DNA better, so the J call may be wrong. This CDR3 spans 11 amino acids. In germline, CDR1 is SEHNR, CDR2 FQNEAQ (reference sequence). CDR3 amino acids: CASGAEETQYF. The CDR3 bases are TGTGCCAGCGGGGCAGAAGAGACCCAGTACTTC.